These T cell receptor beta chains were read from a single sample in a study of blood T cell repertoires in COVID-19. Method: immunoSEQ multiplex PCR; TCRdb's copy keeps in-frame clones and lacks some. The repertoire holds 200,000 to 250,000 clones, with 86% as singletons. Sequenced: PBMCs or T cells enriched from blood (not recorded which). The receptors originated from a woman in her fifties or sixties who had recovered from COVID-19. CDR3s include the opening cysteine and the closing phenylalanine or tryptophan. A D gene is named only where the DNA matches it firmly. Clone size is given for some rows only: seen once, a few or many times, or a class if the clone is expanded.

clone_size	d_call	v_call	j_call	cdr3_aa	cdr3_nt
.	.	TRBV11-3	TRBJ1-1	CASSPTGNTEAFF	TGTGCCAGCAGTCCGACAGGGAACACTGAAGCTTTCTTT
.	TRBD2	TRBV6-4	TRBJ2-1	CASSDGAGGGSYNEQFF	TGTGCCAGCAGTGACGGGGCGGGAGGAGGATCCTACAATGAGCAGTTCTTC
.	.	TRBV5-1	TRBJ2-5	CASSLYLGRGQETQYF	TGCGCCAGCAGCTTGTATTTGGGCAGGGGCCAAGAGACCCAGTACTTC
.	TRBD2	TRBV11-2	TRBJ2-3	CASTLAGVSTQYF	TGTGCCAGCACCTTAGCGGGAGTTTCTACGCAGTATTTT
.	TRBD2	TRBV4-3	TRBJ2-2	CASSPWTSGRLGTGELFF	TGCGCCAGCAGCCCGTGGACTAGCGGGAGGCTGGGCACCGGGGAGCTGTTTTTT
few	TRBD1	TRBV9	TRBJ1-2	CASSSQGEIPNYGYTF	TGTGCCAGCAGCTCCCAGGGGGAGATTCCTAACTATGGCTACACCTTC
.	.	TRBV6-1	TRBJ2-7	CASSESVDYEQYF	TGTGCCAGCAGTGAGTCAGTTGATTACGAGCAGTACTTC
.	TRBD2	TRBV3-1/TRBV3-2	TRBJ2-5	CASSLLAGGGETQYF	TGTGCCAGCAGCCTTCTAGCGGGGGGTGGGGAGACCCAGTACTTC
.	TRBD2	TRBV28	TRBJ2-7	CASSSGTSFDEQYF	TGTGCCAGCAGCTCCGGGACTAGCTTTGACGAGCAGTACTTC
.	TRBD2	TRBV7-2	TRBJ2-7	CASSRTSGPYEQYF	TGTGCCAGCAGCAGGACTAGCGGCCCCTACGAGCAGTACTTC
.	.	TRBV4-2	TRBJ1-6	CASSQDEGAASPLHF	TGTGCCAGCAGCCAAGATGAAGGGGCAGCTTCACCCCTCCACTTT
.	TRBD1	TRBV4-3	TRBJ1-2	CASSQGTGSYGYTF	TGCGCCAGCAGCCAGGGGACAGGGTCTTATGGCTACACCTTC
.	.	TRBV29-1	TRBJ1-1	CSADRNMNTEAFF	TGCAGCGCTGACAGGAATATGAACACTGAAGCTTTCTTT
.	.	TRBV10-2	TRBJ1-1	CASSDLGAVTEAFF	TGCGCCAGCAGTGATCTGGGGGCTGTTACTGAAGCTTTCTTT
.	.	TRBV9	TRBJ2-5	CASSVGVFQETQYF	TGTGCCAGCAGCGTAGGCGTTTTCCAAGAGACCCAGTACTTC
.	TRBD2	TRBV27	TRBJ2-5	CASIYRGPGRGTQYF	TGTGCCAGCATCTACCGGGGACCGGGGAGGGGGACCCAGTACTTC
.	.	TRBV27	TRBJ1-5	CASSPGWATQPQHF	TGTGCCAGCAGTCCCGGCTGGGCAACTCAGCCCCAGCATTTT
.	.	TRBV4-3	TRBJ2-1	CASSQERRNEQFF	TGCGCCAGCAGCCAGGAAAGGCGGAATGAGCAGTTCTTC
once	.	TRBV5-6	TRBJ1-6	CASSLPGYNSPLHF	TGTGCCAGCAGCTTGCCAGGGTACAATTCACCCCTCCACTTT
.	.	TRBV13	TRBJ2-1	CASSFSVYNEQFF	TGTGCCAGCAGCTTCTCGGTCTACAATGAGCAGTTCTTC
.	TRBD2	TRBV6-5	TRBJ2-7	CASSLGTSGSDSAYF	TGTGCCAGCAGCCTCGGGACTAGCGGGAGTGATTCGGCGTACTTC
once	TRBD2	TRBV6-2/TRBV6-3	TRBJ2-5	CASSEGLAGYQETQYF	TGTGCCAGCAGTGAGGGACTAGCTGGGTACCAAGAGACCCAGTACTTC
.	.	TRBV9	TRBJ1-5	CASSVGPGGGQPQHF	TGTGCCAGCAGCGTAGGACCGGGGGGAGGTCAGCCCCAGCATTTT
.	.	TRBV19	TRBJ2-5	CASSPYLAAETQYF	TGTGCCAGTAGTCCTTATTTAGCGGCGGAGACCCAGTACTTC
.	.	TRBV7-3	TRBJ2-3	CASSSGGNLGGDTQYF	TGTGCCAGCAGCTCCGGCGGGAACCTGGGGGGAGATACGCAGTATTTT
once	.	TRBV12-3/TRBV12-4	TRBJ2-5	CASSFGSAGTQYF	TGTGCCAGCAGTTTTGGCAGCGCCGGGACCCAGTACTTC
.	.	TRBV7-4	TRBJ1-4	CASSLRRQIDTNEKLFF	TGTGCCAGCAGCCTAAGGCGGCAGATAGACACTAATGAAAAACTGTTTTTT
.	.	TRBV2	TRBJ1-2	CATLRALYGYTF	TGTGCCACCCTCAGGGCACTTTATGGCTACACCTTC
few	.	TRBV11-3	TRBJ2-2	CASSPTVKNTGELFF	TGTGCCAGCAGCCCAACAGTTAAGAACACCGGGGAGCTGTTTTTT
.	TRBD2	TRBV5-1	TRBJ2-5	CASSHGRGTETQYF	TGCGCCAGCAGCCATGGGAGGGGAACGGAGACCCAGTACTTC
.	.	TRBV10-3	TRBJ1-1	CAISDRVDRTEAFF	TGTGCCATCAGTGACAGGGTGGATCGAACTGAAGCTTTCTTT
few	.	TRBV20-1	TRBJ1-1	CSASSLQPGVPEAFF	TGCAGTGCTAGTTCCCTCCAGCCGGGGGTCCCTGAAGCTTTCTTT
.	.	TRBV27	TRBJ1-1	CASGLGGSAFF	TGTGCCAGCGGGTTAGGGGGTTCAGCTTTCTTT
.	.	TRBV7-3	TRBJ2-1	CASSLMQGSSYNEQFF	TGTGCCAGCAGCTTAATGCAGGGGAGCTCCTACAATGAGCAGTTCTTC
.	.	TRBV5-1	TRBJ1-1	CASTPDSGTTEAFF	TGCGCCAGCACCCCGGACAGTGGGACAACTGAAGCTTTCTTT
.	.	TRBV23-1	TRBJ2-7	CASSQNSGPYEQYF	TGCGCCAGCAGTCAAAACAGCGGACCCTACGAGCAGTACTTC
once	TRBD1	TRBV7-3	TRBJ1-6	CASNSTTGGVSPLHF	TGTGCCAGCAACAGTACTACAGGGGGCGTGTCACCCCTCCACTTT
.	TRBD1	TRBV5-1	TRBJ1-2	CASSKDRAEGYTF	TGCGCCAGCAGCAAGGACAGGGCGGAGGGCTACACCTTC
.	.	TRBV27	TRBJ2-2	CASSFRQKRTGELFF	TGTGCCAGCAGTTTCAGGCAGAAACGCACCGGGGAGCTGTTTTTT
few	.	TRBV20-1	TRBJ1-1	CSGMNTEAFF	TGCAGTGGTATGAACACTGAAGCTTTCTTT
.	.	TRBV6-2/TRBV6-3	TRBJ2-7	CASSQPGTSNYEQYF	TGTGCCAGCAGCCAACCAGGGACTTCAAACTACGAGCAGTACTTC
.	.	TRBV7-8	TRBJ2-1	CATYSRESSYNEQFF	TGTGCCACCTATTCGAGGGAAAGCTCCTACAATGAGCAGTTCTTC